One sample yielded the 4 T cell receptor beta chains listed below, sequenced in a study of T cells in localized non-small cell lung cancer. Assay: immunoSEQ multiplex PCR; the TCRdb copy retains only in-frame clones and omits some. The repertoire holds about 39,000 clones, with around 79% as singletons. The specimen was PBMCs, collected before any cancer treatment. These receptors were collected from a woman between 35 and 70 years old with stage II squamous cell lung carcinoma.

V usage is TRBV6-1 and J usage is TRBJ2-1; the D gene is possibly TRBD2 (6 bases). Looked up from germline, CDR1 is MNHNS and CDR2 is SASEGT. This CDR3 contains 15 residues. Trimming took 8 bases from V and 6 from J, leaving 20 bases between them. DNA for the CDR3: TGTGCCAGCGAGAAAAGGGGCGGGATTTCCAATGAGCAGTTCTTC. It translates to CASEKRGGISNEQFF.

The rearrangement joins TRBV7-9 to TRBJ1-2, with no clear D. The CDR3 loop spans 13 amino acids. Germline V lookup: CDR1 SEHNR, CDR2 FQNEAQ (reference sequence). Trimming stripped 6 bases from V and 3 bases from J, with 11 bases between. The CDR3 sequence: CASSRGMDYGYTF. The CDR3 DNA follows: TGTGCCAGCAGTAGAGGCATGGACTATGGCTACACCTTC.

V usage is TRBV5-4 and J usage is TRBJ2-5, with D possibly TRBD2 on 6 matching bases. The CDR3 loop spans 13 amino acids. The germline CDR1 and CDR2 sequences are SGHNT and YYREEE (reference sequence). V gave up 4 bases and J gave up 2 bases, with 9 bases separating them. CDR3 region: CASSIGTQETQYF. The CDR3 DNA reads TGTGCCAGCAGCATAGGGACTCAAGAGACCCAGTACTTC.

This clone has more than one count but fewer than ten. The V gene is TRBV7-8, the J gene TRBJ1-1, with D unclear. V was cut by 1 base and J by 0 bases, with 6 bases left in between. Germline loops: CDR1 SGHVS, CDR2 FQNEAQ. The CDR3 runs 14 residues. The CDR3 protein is CASSLGQMNTEAFF. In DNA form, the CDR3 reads TGTGCCAGCAGCTTAGGCCAGATGAACACTGAAGCTTTCTTT.